These 17 T cell receptor beta chains originate from one sample sequenced in a study of blood T cell repertoires in COVID-19. TCRdb keeps only in-frame clones here, not all; method: immunoSEQ multiplex PCR. The table lists approximately 280,000 clones, roughly 90% of them singletons, with around 1.7% in the top ten. The specimen was PBMCs or T cells enriched from blood (not recorded which). These receptors were collected from a young woman with acute COVID-19.

The chain links TRBV7-3 to TRBJ1-5, with D unresolved. The CDR3 length is 18 residues. Germline V gene lookup returns CDR1 SGHTA and CDR2 FQGTGA. The V and J ends lost 1 base and 5 bases respectively, with 21 bases between them. The CDR3 bases are TGTGCCAGCAGCTTAATAGGATGTCAGGAGGTAGGTCATCAGCCCCAGCATTTT. Its translation: CASSLIGCQEVGHQPQHF.

The J gene is TRBJ1-2, the V gene TRBV7-9, with TRBD1 identical over 9 bases. Looked up from germline, CDR1 is SEHNR and CDR2 is FQNEAQ (reference sequence). CDR3 length: 16 residues. Trimming took 4 bases from V and 3 from J; bases not matched to a gene: 9. The DNA of the CDR3 is TGTGCCAGCAGCTCGCACCCGGGACAGGGACACTATGGCTACACCTTC. Translating it yields CASSSHPGQGHYGYTF.

The rearrangement uses TRBV2 and TRBJ1-2, with D perhaps TRBD1 (5 bases). With 6 bases removed from V and 7 bases from J, the gap between germline ends came to 12 bases. CDR1 and CDR2 (germline): SNHLY, FYNNEI. The CDR3 is 12 amino acids. CDR3 amino acids: CASRSDRSGYTF. The CDR3 nucleotides are TGTGCCAGCAGATCAGACAGATCTGGCTACACCTTC.

This clone has more than one count but fewer than ten. V usage is TRBV6-4 and J usage is TRBJ2-3, with 9 bases aligning to TRBD2. The germline V gene has CDR1 MRHNA and CDR2 SNTAGT. The V and J ends lost 3 bases and 3 bases, in that order; junction bases with no gene match: 1. CDR3 length equals 14 residues. Here the CDR3 DNA reads TGTGCCAGCAGTGAAACTAGCGGGACAGATACGCAGTATTTT. It encodes CASSETSGTDTQYF.

The V gene is TRBV3-1 (or the pseudogene TRBV3-2), the J gene TRBJ2-2; TRBD1 matches at 8 bases. CDR3 length: 14 amino acids. The germline V gene encodes CDR1 LGHDT and CDR2 YNNKEL (reference sequence). Trimming at V came to 7 bases and at J to 6 bases, leaving 7 bases not matched to a gene. CDR3 in DNA: TGTGCCAGCACAGGACAGGGTAAAGCCGGGGAGCTGTTTTTT. Protein product: CASTGQGKAGELFF.

V gene TRBV11-3 combines with J gene TRBJ2-1, with 10 bases fitting TRBD2. V lost 2 bases, J lost 7 bases, and 11 bases stayed unmatched. This CDR3 contains 17 residues. CDR1 is SGHNT, CDR2 YENEEA, per germline. CDR3 in DNA: TGTGCCAGCAGCTTACCTCCGGGACTAGCGTCGAGAAATGAGCAGTTCTTC. Translation gives CASSLPPGLASRNEQFF.

The chain recombines TRBV24-1 with TRBJ1-4; 8 nucleotides line up with TRBD1. Germline values: CDR1 KGHDR, CDR2 SFDVKD. Germline trimming cut 3 bases from V and 0 bases from J; bases unmatched to any gene: 5. The CDR3 contains 17 residues. As DNA, the CDR3 is TGTGCCACCAGTGATCGCGGACAGGGAGCAACTAATGAAAAACTGTTTTTT. Its protein is CATSDRGQGATNEKLFF.

V and J are TRBV3-1 (or the pseudogene TRBV3-2) and TRBJ2-5, with TRBD1 matching over 9 bases. The V gene end was trimmed by 4 bases and the J gene end by 1 base; junction bases not matched to a gene: 4. Germline values: CDR1 LGHDT, CDR2 YNNKEL (reference sequence). The CDR3 is 15 amino acids. The CDR3 protein is CASSPATGGQETQYF. The CDR3 DNA sequence: TGTGCCAGCAGCCCAGCGACAGGGGGCCAAGAGACCCAGTACTTC.

In DNA form, the CDR3 reads TGTGCCAGCAGCGCCGGACTTACAGATACGCAGTATTTT. Amino acids: CASSAGLTDTQYF. This rearrangement joins TRBV7-2 to TRBJ2-3; D possibly corresponds to TRBD2 (5 bases). V shed 5 bases and J shed 3 bases, with 9 bases lying between them. There are 13 residues in the CDR3. Germline-derived CDR1 and CDR2 are SGHTA and FQGNSA.

This clone was recorded only once. This chain connects TRBV27 to TRBJ1-5; perhaps TRBD1 as D (6 bases). This CDR3 is built from 13 residues. V lost 3 bases and J 5 bases, leaving 8 bases between the germline ends. From germline, CDR1 is MNHEY and CDR2 SMNVEV (reference sequence). The CDR3 DNA reads TGTGCCAGCAGTTTGAAGGGGGATCAGCCCCAGCATTTT. This encodes CASSLKGDQPQHF.

The chain links TRBV11-1 to TRBJ1-6; D possibly corresponds to TRBD1 (6 bases). Per the germline V gene, CDR1 is SGHAT and CDR2 is FQDESV (reference sequence). V shed 8 bases and J shed 5 bases, with 10 bases lying between them. The CDR3 sequence is 13 residues long. Written as DNA, the CDR3 is TGTGCCAGCCGGGACAATGATAATTCACCCCTCCACTTT. Protein: CASRDNDNSPLHF.

The chain couples TRBV5-1 to TRBJ2-5; 7 nucleotides line up with TRBD1. Germline-derived CDR1 and CDR2 are SGHRS and YFSETQ. Trimming removed 0 bases from V and 5 bases from J; junction bases left unmatched: 10. The CDR3 is 16 residues long. CDR3 nucleotides: TGCGCCAGCAGCTTGGGCGTACAGGGGTCATGGGAGACCCAGTACTTC. Encoded protein: CASSLGVQGSWETQYF. Drawing the rest from reference TRBV5-1 and TRBJ2-5, the complete variable domain is KAGVTQTPRYLIKTRGQQVTLSCSPISGHRSVSWYQQTPGQGLQFLFEYFSETQRNKGNFPGRFSGRQFSNSRSEMNVSTLELGDSALYLCASSLGVQGSWETQYFGPGTRLLVL.

This clone showed up just once. The rearrangement uses TRBV11-2 and TRBJ1-2; tentative D call: TRBD1 (6 bases). CDR1 and CDR2 (germline): SGHAT, FQNNGV. Trimming pared 4 bases from V and 7 bases from J, leaving 13 bases between. The CDR3 length is 13 residues. The CDR3 loop reads CASSSIRGPGYTF. The DNA for the CDR3 is TGTGCCAGCAGCTCAATCAGGGGACCTGGCTACACCTTC.

The chain couples TRBV4-1 to TRBJ1-1, with 8 bases fitting TRBD1. The CDR3 has 16 amino acids. CDR1 MGHRA and CDR2 YSYEKL come from the germline V gene. Germline trimming cut 2 bases from V and 3 bases from J; bases unmatched to any gene: 8. The CDR3 spells CASSQPKYRGDTEAFF. The CDR3 nucleotides are TGCGCCAGCAGCCAACCTAAGTACAGGGGGGACACTGAAGCTTTCTTT.

CDR3 amino acids: CAISDGRGRVNYGYTF. The CDR3 DNA is TGTGCCATCAGTGACGGGAGGGGGCGGGTAAACTATGGCTACACCTTC. The chain uses TRBV10-3 and TRBJ1-2; 7 nucleotides match TRBD1. The junction had 9 bases not matched to a gene; V was cut back by 3 bases and J by 2 bases. The CDR3 has 16 amino acids. Germline lookup yields CDR1 ENHRY and CDR2 SYGVKD.

Of note for this clone: Other nucleotide sequences in the sample specify the same CDR3. J is TRBJ2-7 and V is TRBV4-2; 7 positions agree with TRBD1. Trimming cost V 1 base and J 5 bases; bases outside gene matches: 8. The CDR3 loop spans 15 amino acids. Germline V gene data show CDR1 as LGHNA and CDR2 as YNFKEQ. CDR3 in DNA: TGTGCCAGCAGCCAAGGGGACAGAGGACTTGACGAGCAGTACTTC. This sequence encodes CASSQGDRGLDEQYF.

The V gene is TRBV28, the J gene TRBJ2-7, with 10 nucleotides matching TRBD1. The J segment lost 4 bases and the V segment lost 5 bases, leaving 8 bases of the junction unmatched. The CDR3 runs to 15 residues. Germline V gives CDR1 MDHEN, CDR2 SYDVKM. The CDR3 sequence is CASSKAGTGDYEQYF. In nucleotides, the CDR3 is TGTGCCAGCAGTAAAGCCGGGACAGGGGATTACGAGCAGTACTTC.